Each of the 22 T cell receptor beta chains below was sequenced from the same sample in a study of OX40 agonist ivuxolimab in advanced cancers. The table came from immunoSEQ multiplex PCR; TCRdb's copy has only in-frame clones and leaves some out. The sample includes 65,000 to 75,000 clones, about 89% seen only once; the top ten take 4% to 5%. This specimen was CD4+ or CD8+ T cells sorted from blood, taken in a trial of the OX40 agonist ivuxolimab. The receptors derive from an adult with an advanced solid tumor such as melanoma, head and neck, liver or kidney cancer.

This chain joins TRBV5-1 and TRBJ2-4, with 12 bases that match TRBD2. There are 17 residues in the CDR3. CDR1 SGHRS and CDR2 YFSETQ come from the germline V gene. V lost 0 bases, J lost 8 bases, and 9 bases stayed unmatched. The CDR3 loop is CASSLAGLAGGQHIQYF. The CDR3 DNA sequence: TGCGCCAGCAGCTTGGCCGGGCTAGCGGGGGGGCAGCACATTCAGTACTTC.

The CDR3 reads CASSLSRADYNSPLHF. CDR3 DNA sequence: TGTGCCAGCAGTTTATCCCGGGCAGACTATAATTCACCCCTCCACTTT. This chain joins TRBV28 and TRBJ1-6; D uncertain. The germline CDR1 and CDR2 sequences are MDHEN and SYDVKM. The ends were cut back, 1 base at V and 3 bases at J, with 10 bases in the middle. The CDR3 runs 16 residues.

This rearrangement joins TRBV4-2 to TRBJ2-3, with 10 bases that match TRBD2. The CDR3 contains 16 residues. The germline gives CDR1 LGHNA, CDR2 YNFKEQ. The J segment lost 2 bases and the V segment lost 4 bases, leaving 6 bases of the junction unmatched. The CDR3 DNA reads TGTGCCAGCAGCCCTCTAGCGGGGGCCTACACAGATACGCAGTATTTT. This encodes CASSPLAGAYTDTQYF.

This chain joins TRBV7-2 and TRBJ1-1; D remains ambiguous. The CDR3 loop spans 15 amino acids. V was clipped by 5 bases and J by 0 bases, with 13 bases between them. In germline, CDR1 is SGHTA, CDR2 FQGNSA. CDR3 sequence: CASSPRGVLNTEAFF. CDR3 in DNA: TGTGCCAGCAGCCCCCGGGGTGTCTTGAACACTGAAGCTTTCTTT.

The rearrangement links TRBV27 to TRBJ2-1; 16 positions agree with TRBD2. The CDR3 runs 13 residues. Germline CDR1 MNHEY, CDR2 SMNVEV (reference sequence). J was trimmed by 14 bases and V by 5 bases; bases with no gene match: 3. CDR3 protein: CASSGTSGRGKFF. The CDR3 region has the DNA TGTGCCAGCAGTGGGACTAGCGGGAGGGGTAAGTTCTTC.

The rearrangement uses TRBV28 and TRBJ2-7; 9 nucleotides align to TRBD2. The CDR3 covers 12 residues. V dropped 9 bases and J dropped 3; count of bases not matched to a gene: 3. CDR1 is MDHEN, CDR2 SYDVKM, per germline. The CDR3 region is CASRTSDYEQYF. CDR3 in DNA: TGTGCCAGTCGGACTAGCGACTACGAGCAGTACTTC.

This CDR3 reads CASSLGDRGDSPLHF. CDR3 in DNA: TGTGCCAGCAGCTTGGGGGACAGGGGGGATTCACCCCTCCACTTT. The chain has TRBV13 and TRBJ1-6, with 11 bases that match TRBD1. The CDR3 has 15 residues. Germline assignment: CDR1 PRHDT and CDR2 FYEKMQ (reference sequence). The ends lost 3 bases at V and 8 bases at J; junction bases unmatched: 3. The full variable domain, its missing parts supplied by reference TRBV13 and TRBJ1-6, is AAGVIQSPRHLIKEKRETATLKCYPIPRHDTVYWYQQGPGQDPQFLISFYEKMQSDKGSIPDRFSAQQFSDYHSELNMSSLELGDSALYFCASSLGDRGDSPLHFGNGTRLTVT.

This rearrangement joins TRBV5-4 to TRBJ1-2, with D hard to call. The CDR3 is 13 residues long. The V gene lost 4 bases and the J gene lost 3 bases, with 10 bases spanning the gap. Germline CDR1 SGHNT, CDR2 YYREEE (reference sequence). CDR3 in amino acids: CASSLDPDYGYTF. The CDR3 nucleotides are TGTGCCAGCAGCCTAGACCCCGACTATGGCTACACCTTC.

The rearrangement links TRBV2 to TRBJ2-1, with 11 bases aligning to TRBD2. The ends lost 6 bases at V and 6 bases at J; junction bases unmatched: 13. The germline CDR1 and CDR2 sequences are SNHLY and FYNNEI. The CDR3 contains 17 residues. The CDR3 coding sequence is TGTGCCAGCAGGTCTCATCGGACTAGCGGGTCAGGCAATGAGCAGTTCTTC. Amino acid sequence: CASRSHRTSGSGNEQFF.

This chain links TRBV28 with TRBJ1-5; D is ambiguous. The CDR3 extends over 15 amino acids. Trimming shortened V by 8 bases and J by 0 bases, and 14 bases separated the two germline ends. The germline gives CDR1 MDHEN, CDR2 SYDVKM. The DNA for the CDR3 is TGTGCCAGCCTCTTCGGGTTTTATAGCAATCAGCCCCAGCATTTT. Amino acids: CASLFGFYSNQPQHF.

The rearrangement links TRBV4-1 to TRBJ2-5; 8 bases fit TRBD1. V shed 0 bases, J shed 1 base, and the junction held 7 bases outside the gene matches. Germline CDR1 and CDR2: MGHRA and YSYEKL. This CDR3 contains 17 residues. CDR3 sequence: CASSQDGQGRLQETQYF. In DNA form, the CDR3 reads TGCGCCAGCAGCCAAGATGGACAGGGTCGCCTCCAAGAGACCCAGTACTTC.

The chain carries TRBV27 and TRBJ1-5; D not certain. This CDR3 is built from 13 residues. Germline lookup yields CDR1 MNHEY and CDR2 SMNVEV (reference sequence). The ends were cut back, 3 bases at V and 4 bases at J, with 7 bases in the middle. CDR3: CASSLAGNQPQHF. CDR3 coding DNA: TGTGCCAGCAGTTTGGCCGGGAATCAGCCCCAGCATTTT.

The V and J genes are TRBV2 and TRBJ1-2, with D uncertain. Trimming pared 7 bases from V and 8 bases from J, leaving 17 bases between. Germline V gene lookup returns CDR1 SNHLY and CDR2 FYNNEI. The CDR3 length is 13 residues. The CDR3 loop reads CASTQNDLGGYTF. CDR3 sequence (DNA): TGTGCCAGCACCCAAAATGACCTAGGCGGCTACACCTTC.

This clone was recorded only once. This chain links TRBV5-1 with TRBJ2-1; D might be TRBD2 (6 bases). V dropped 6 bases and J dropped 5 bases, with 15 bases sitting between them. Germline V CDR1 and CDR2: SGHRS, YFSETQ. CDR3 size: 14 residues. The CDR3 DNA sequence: TGCGCCAGCACCCTGGGGGGACCGGACAATGAGCAGTTCTTC. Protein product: CASTLGGPDNEQFF.

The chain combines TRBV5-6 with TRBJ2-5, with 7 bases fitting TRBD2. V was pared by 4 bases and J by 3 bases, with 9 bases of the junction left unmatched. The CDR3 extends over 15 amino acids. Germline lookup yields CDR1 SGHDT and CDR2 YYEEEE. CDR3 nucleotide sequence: TGTGCCAGCAGCATCCGACTAGCTGGCAAAGAGACCCAGTACTTC. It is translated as CASSIRLAGKETQYF.

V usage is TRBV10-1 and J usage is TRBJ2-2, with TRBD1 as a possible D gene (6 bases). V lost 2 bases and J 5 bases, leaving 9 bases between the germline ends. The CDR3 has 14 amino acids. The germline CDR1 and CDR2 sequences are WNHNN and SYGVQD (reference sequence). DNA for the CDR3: TGCGCCAGCAGTGAGAGGGGGATAACCGGGGAGCTGTTTTTT. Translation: CASSERGITGELFF.

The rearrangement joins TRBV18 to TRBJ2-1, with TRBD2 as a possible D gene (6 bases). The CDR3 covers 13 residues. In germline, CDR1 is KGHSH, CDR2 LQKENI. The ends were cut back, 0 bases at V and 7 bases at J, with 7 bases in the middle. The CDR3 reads CASSPPGRNEQFF. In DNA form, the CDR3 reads TGTGCCAGCTCACCACCAGGGAGGAATGAGCAGTTCTTC.

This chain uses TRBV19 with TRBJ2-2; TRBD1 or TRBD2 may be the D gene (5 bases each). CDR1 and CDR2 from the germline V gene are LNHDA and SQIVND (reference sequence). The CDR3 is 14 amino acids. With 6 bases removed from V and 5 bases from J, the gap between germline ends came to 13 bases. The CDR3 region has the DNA TGTGCCAGTAGCCGGGGCGGCATGACCGGGGAGCTGTTTTTT. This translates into CASSRGGMTGELFF. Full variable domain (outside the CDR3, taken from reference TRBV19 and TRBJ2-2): DGGITQSPKYLFRKEGQNVTLSCEQNLNHDAMYWYRQDPGQGLRLIYYSQIVNDFQKGDIAEGYSVSREKKESFPLTVTSAQKNPTAFYLCASSRGGMTGELFFGEGSRLTVL.

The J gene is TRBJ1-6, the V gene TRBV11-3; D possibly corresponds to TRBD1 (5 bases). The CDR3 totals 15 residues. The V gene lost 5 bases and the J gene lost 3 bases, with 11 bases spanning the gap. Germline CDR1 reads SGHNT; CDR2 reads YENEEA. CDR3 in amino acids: CASSRGANYNSPLHF. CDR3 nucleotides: TGTGCCAGCAGCCGTGGGGCTAACTATAATTCACCCCTCCACTTT.

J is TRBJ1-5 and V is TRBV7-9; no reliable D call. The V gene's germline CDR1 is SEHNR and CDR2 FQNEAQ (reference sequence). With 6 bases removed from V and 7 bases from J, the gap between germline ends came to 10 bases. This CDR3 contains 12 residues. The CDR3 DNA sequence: TGTGCCAGCAGATCAGACGGCCAGCCCCAGCATTTT. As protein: CASRSDGQPQHF.

For the CDR3, the DNA is TGTGCCAGCAGCTTAGGGCTGATCATGAACACTGAAGCTTTCTTT. It is translated as CASSLGLIMNTEAFF. The V and J genes are TRBV11-2 and TRBJ1-1; D gene unclear. This CDR3 is 15 amino acids long. The V and J ends lost 1 base and 0 bases respectively, with 9 bases between them. In germline, CDR1 is SGHAT, CDR2 FQNNGV.

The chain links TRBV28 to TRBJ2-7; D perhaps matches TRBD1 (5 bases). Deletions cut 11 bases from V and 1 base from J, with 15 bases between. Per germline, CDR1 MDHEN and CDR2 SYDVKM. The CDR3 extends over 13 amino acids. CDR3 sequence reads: CAGSDTRSYEQYF. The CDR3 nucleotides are TGTGCCGGCTCGGACACCCGATCCTACGAGCAGTACTTC.